Described below is a single TCR beta chain sequence and its context. Its antigen remains unknown. The CDR3 totals 11 residues. Researchers ran the PCR with 60 Vbeta and 13 Jbeta primers. Only in-frame clones appear in the TCRdb table, and some are missing; sequencing was by immunoSEQ multiplex PCR. The sample holds roughly 80,000 clones, approximately 66% seen once. This entry comes from a study of cytomegalovirus exposure and HLA in healthy donors. Study-wide findings and caveats: The study flagged fewer than 200 TCR beta chains as cytomegalovirus-associated. A later analysis revealed that TCR association rates differed between HLA loci, peaking at DRB1 and bottoming out at HLA-C.

This TCR derives from a male donor in good health and CMV-seropositive. The sequenced sample consisted of PBMCs. V usage is TRBV12-1 and J usage is TRBJ2-2; TRBD2 is taken as the D call from the table, unchecked against the DNA. TRBV12-1 is flagged as a pseudogene. The CDR3, as DNA: TGTGCCAGCAGCCCTCCCGGGGAGCTGTTTTTT. Protein sequence: CASSPPGELFF.